The 7 T cell receptor beta chains below all came from one sample that was sequenced in a study of T-cell reconstitution after alpha-beta-depleted transplantation in children. Unique molecular identifiers were incorporated when the TCRbeta library was constructed. TCRdb used MiXCR to reprocess the PCR reads, holding one entry per CDR3 protein. The sample consists of 250,000 to 400,000 distinct CDR3 sequences, 23% of them appearing once. The sequenced sample was PBMCs, mostly from graft donor cells, obtained 180 days after TCRalphabeta/CD19-depleted stem cell transplant. These receptors were taken from a male patient under 18 who had a stem cell transplant for acute lymphoblastic leukemia, so the T cells may come from the graft donor.

V and J are TRBV12-3 or TRBV12-4 and TRBJ1-2; D not certain. The V end was cut by 3 bases, the J end by 2 bases, with 4 bases between. The CDR3 has 12 amino acids. CDR3 in DNA: TGTGCCAGCAGTTTTCTCAACTATGGCTACACCTTC. It encodes CASSFLNYGYTF.

V gene TRBV5-1 combines with J gene TRBJ1-1; D remains ambiguous. The length of the CDR3 is 14 residues. Trimming shortened V by 1 base and J by 0 bases, and 7 bases separated the two germline ends. Germline V gene lookup returns CDR1 SGHRS and CDR2 YFSETQ. This CDR3 is CASSLNSLNTEAFF. In DNA form, the CDR3 reads TGCGCCAGCAGCTTGAACAGCTTGAACACTGAAGCTTTCTTT.

J is TRBJ2-5 and V is TRBV12-3 or TRBV12-4; 11 nucleotides agree with TRBD2. CDR3 size: 15 residues. V gave up 4 bases and J gave up 3 bases; unmatched junction bases: 4. DNA of the CDR3: TGTGCCAGCAGTTCCCAGGGACTAGCGGAAGAGACCCAGTACTTC. Translated: CASSSQGLAEETQYF.

This clonotype occurred a few times. V gene TRBV9 combines with J gene TRBJ2-5; TRBD2 aligns across 8 bases. The junction had 9 bases not matched to a gene; V was cut back by 2 bases and J by 3 bases. The CDR3 covers 16 residues. CDR1 is SGDLS, CDR2 YYNGEE, per germline. The CDR3 bases are TGTGCCAGCAGCGTCCAGCGGGAGAGAATTAAAGAGACCCAGTACTTC. Translating it yields CASSVQRERIKETQYF.

The chain carries TRBV12-3 or TRBV12-4 and TRBJ2-5; D unresolved. V was trimmed by 8 bases and J by 5 bases, leaving 12 bases between them. CDR3 length equals 12 residues. Written as DNA, the CDR3 is TGTGCCAGCTCTGGAGATCGGGAGACCCAGTACTTC. Its protein is CASSGDRETQYF.

This clonotype occurred a few times. DNA for the CDR3: TGCGCCAGCAGCTTGGGGGGACAGAACTATGGCTACACCTTC. Translation gives CASSLGGQNYGYTF. V usage is TRBV5-1 and J usage is TRBJ1-2; 7 bases are shared with TRBD1. The germline CDR1 and CDR2 sequences are SGHRS and YFSETQ. Unmatched junction bases numbered 1, after V lost 0 bases and J lost 2 bases. CDR3 length: 14 amino acids.

The chain uses TRBV4-1 and TRBJ1-1; D remains ambiguous. The CDR3 runs 14 residues. V gave up 1 base and J gave up 1 base, with 7 bases separating them. Germline V gene lookup returns CDR1 MGHRA and CDR2 YSYEKL. CDR3 bases: TGCGCCAGCAGCCAAGTTTGGTGGAACACTGAAGCTTTCTTT. Protein product: CASSQVWWNTEAFF.